Listed here is a single TCR beta chain. The CDR3 is made up of 13 amino acids. V gave up 5 bases and J gave up 4 bases, with 8 bases separating them. Germline V lookup: CDR1 SNHLY, CDR2 FYNNEI. The sample comes from a study of regulatory T cells in long-lasting Graves disease. CDR3-region Arm-PCR and iRepertoire HTBI primers produced the TCR beta libraries. TCRdb used MiXCR to reprocess the multiplex PCR reads, holding one entry per CDR3 protein. The sample yields approximately 480,000 distinct CDR3 sequences, around 15% seen once. Described time point: newly diagnosed GD, antithyroid drugs for less than 3 months. After RNA was extracted from PBMCs, the TCR library was made from it. The sample also formed part of further work on T cells in Graves' hyperthyroidism and ophthalmopathy. This second report adds: Hyperthyroidism in the patients, aged 18 to 65, was newly diagnosed and under 2 months in duration.

This receptor was taken from a man aged 35 to 55 with Graves disease. The material was peripheral blood mononuclear cells (PBMCs), obtained at new diagnosis, from a patient treated with antithyroid drugs. The V gene is TRBV2, the J gene TRBJ1-4; D not certain. The CDR3 loop reads CASSYRYNEKLFF. The CDR3 DNA reads as TGTGCCAGCAGTTACAGATATAATGAAAAACTGTTTTTT.